The clone carrying this T cell receptor beta chain was found a few times. What it binds is unknown. This sample is drawn from a study of T cell responses to AZD1222 COVID-19 vaccine. Whole-study results and caveats: Spike regions recognized by vaccine-associated CD4 TCRs spanned the protein, led by 160-218 and 743-854. With two AZD1222 doses given, Spike-specific TCR breadth and depth both rose. It should be noted that donors were predominantly white British and more often female, and clonal diversity was possibly underestimated.

This table comes from immunoSEQ multiplex PCR, and its TCRdb copy is limited to in-frame clones, with some not included. The sample has approximately 100,000 clones, over 75% seen once. The clonotype comes from an adult in good health. Specimen: peripheral blood, collected on day 0 of AZD1222 vaccination.

The CDR3: CASSYSPEANYGYTF. The CDR3 bases are TGTGCCAGCAGTTACTCGCCCGAAGCTAACTATGGCTACACCTTC. The gene calls are TRBV6-2 or TRBV6-3 and TRBJ1-2, with D uncertain. CDR1 and CDR2 from the germline V gene are MNHEY and SVGEGT. The CDR3 loop spans 15 amino acids. The V and J ends lost 0 bases and 0 bases respectively, with 8 bases between them.